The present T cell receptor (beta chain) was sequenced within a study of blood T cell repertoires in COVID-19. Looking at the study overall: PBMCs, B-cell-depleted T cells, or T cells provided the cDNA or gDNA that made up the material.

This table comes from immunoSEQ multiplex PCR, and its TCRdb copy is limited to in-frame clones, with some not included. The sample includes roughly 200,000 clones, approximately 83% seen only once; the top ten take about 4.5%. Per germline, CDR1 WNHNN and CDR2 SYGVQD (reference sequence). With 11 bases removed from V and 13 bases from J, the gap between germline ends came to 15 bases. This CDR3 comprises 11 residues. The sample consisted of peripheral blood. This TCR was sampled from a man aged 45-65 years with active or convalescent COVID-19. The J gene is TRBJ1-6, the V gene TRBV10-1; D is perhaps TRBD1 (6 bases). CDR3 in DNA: TGCGCCGGCTCCCAGGGGCCCCCCCTCCACTTT. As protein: CAGSQGPPLHF.